The 7 T cell receptor beta chains below come from one sample, sequenced in a study of beta chain features in type 1 diabetes. The entirety of the isolated RNA underwent reverse transcription, so expressed TCRB transcripts were sequenced. Some clones are missing from TCRdb's copy, which holds only in-frame ones; the method was immunoSEQ multiplex PCR. The data contain about 160,000 clones, 8.1% of them singletons. Sequenced material: central memory CD4+ T cells from blood. The receptors shown here come from a man between 18 and 35 years old in good health.

V gene TRBV28 combines with J gene TRBJ1-1, with 7 bases fitting TRBD1. V gave up 6 bases and J gave up 1 base; unmatched junction bases: 5. The germline V gene has CDR1 MDHEN and CDR2 SYDVKM. The CDR3 runs to 14 residues. DNA of the CDR3: TGTGCCAGCAGCACACAGGGGAAGAACACTGAAGCTTTCTTT. This translates into CASSTQGKNTEAFF. The entire variable domain, with the rest obtained from reference TRBV28 and TRBJ1-1, is as follows: DVKVTQSSRYLVKRTGEKVFLECVQDMDHENMFWYRQDPGLGLRLIYFSYDVKMKEKGDIPEGYSVSREKKERFSLILESASTNQTSMYLCASSTQGKNTEAFFGQGTRLTVV.

This clone came up many times. The sample contains more than one DNA sequence encoding this CDR3. The chain carries TRBV7-2 and TRBJ2-1, with TRBD2 as a possible D gene (5 bases). With 5 bases removed from V and 4 bases from J, the gap between germline ends came to 9 bases. CDR1 is SGHTA, CDR2 FQGNSA, per germline. CDR3 length: 13 residues. The CDR3 region has the DNA TGTGCCAGCAGCCTTGGACTGTACAATGAGCAGTTCTTC. Residues: CASSLGLYNEQFF. Full variable domain (remainder filled in from reference TRBV7-2 and TRBJ2-1): GAGVSQSPSNKVTEKGKDVELRCDPISGHTALYWYRQSLGQGLEFLIYFQGNSAPDKSGLPSDRFSAERTGGSVSTLTIQRTQQEDSAVYLCASSLGLYNEQFFGPGTRLTVL.

The chain recombines TRBV6-5 with TRBJ2-5; the match to TRBD1 covers 7 bases. After removal of 6 bases from V and 4 bases from J, the junction contained 11 bases not matched to a gene. Germline loops: CDR1 MNHEY, CDR2 SVGAGI. CDR3 length: 15 residues. The CDR3 DNA follows: TGTGCCAGCAGACTGACAGGGCCCTCCCCAGAGACCCAGTACTTC. Its translation: CASRLTGPSPETQYF.

CDR3 protein: CASSEQGSYNTEAFF. The CDR3 region has the DNA TGTGCCAGCAGCGAACAGGGGTCGTACAACACTGAAGCTTTCTTT. The chain links TRBV7-2 to TRBJ1-1; 7 bases align to TRBD1. J gave up 2 bases and V 5 bases, and 8 bases lay outside the gene matches. The CDR3 loop spans 15 amino acids. Germline V gene sequence: CDR1 SGHTA, CDR2 FQGNSA. Full variable domain (rest looked up from reference TRBV7-2 and TRBJ1-1): GAGVSQSPSNKVTEKGKDVELRCDPISGHTALYWYRQSLGQGLEFLIYFQGNSAPDKSGLPSDRFSAERTGGSVSTLTIQRTQQEDSAVYLCASSEQGSYNTEAFFGQGTRLTVV.

This clone has only a few counts. The chain joins TRBV30 to TRBJ2-7, with 7 bases aligning to TRBD2. The CDR3 is 15 residues long. Germline V gene lookup returns CDR1 GTSNPN and CDR2 SVGIG (reference sequence). V lost 2 bases, J lost 2 bases, and 9 bases stayed unmatched. The CDR3 reads CAWSLGRTFTYEQYF. CDR3 DNA sequence: TGTGCCTGGAGTCTCGGGAGGACATTTACCTACGAGCAGTACTTC.

The rearrangement joins TRBV28 to TRBJ1-1, with 10 bases that match TRBD1. Germline V gives CDR1 MDHEN, CDR2 SYDVKM. The CDR3 loop spans 16 amino acids. V was clipped by 6 bases and J by 1 base; unmatched bases: 8. CDR3: CASSPLTGGSNTEAFF. The CDR3 region has the DNA TGTGCCAGCAGCCCATTGACAGGGGGCTCGAACACTGAAGCTTTCTTT.

This clone was found a few times. This sequence joins TRBV28 and TRBJ2-5; 15 bases match TRBD2. Germline CDR1 and CDR2: MDHEN and SYDVKM. This CDR3 spans 17 amino acids. J was trimmed by 4 bases and V by 4 bases; bases with no gene match: 7. In DNA, the CDR3 is TGTGCCAGCAGTTCCTGGACTAGCGGGGGGGCCGCAGAGACCCAGTACTTC. Translating gives CASSSWTSGGAAETQYF.